This T cell receptor beta chain was observed in a study of siplizumab effects on memory and regulatory T cells. This CDR3 spans 13 amino acids. In germline, CDR1 is SQVTM, CDR2 ANQGSEA. This clone appeared once. Antigen: not known. The protocol was immunoSEQ multiplex PCR, while the TCRdb copy is restricted to in-frame clones and leaves out a portion. The sample consists of some 46,000 clones, roughly 92% of them appearing once. Study outcomes and limitations: Siplizumab brought about a significant reduction in alloreactive sequences traceable to unstimulated CD4+ memory cells. With siplizumab, mappable alloreactive CD4+ clones averaged roughly 72% Treg-derived, versus around 30% in controls. Naive T cells looked more diverse than memory cells and looked like major alloresponse contributors.

The chain joins TRBV29-1 to TRBJ2-5, with D unresolved. The last part of the DNA fits TRBJ2-7 better; the J call may be wrong. The sequencing input was CD8+ T cells sorted from blood. This sequence originates from a human donor in good health. Here the CDR3 reads CSVGRQASYEQYF. The CDR3, as DNA: TGCAGCGTTGGGCGGCAGGCTTCCTACGAGCAGTACTTC.